This TCR beta chain is from a study of CD8+CD57+ T cells in acquired aplastic anemia. Overall study: Read counts for CD4+ cells (from healthy donors) averaged roughly 10 million. Study-wide points: The same twenty-nine CD8+ CDR3 sequences occurred in patients and in controls.

Using genomic DNA as the template, TCR beta VDJ and CDR3 profiling was carried out. TCRdb re-called the reads through MiXCR, storing one row per CDR3 protein. The sample records some 64,000 distinct CDR3 sequences, less than 65% being singletons. This clonotype was seen ten or more times. The antigen remains undetermined. Germline CDR1 reads KGHSH; CDR2 reads LQKENI. There are 15 residues in the CDR3. Trimming at V came to 4 bases and at J to 2 bases, leaving 6 bases not matched to a gene. The sample comprised sorted CD4+, CD8+, or CD8+CD57+ T cells (not recorded which) from PBMCs. The sequence was obtained from a human donor in good health, serving as a control. This sequence joins TRBV18 and TRBJ2-3, with TRBD1 matching over 7 bases. The CDR3 bases are TGTGCCAGCTCACGACAGGGACAATTCACAGATACGCAGTATTTT. Amino acid sequence: CASSRQGQFTDTQYF.